One sample yielded the 26 T cell receptor beta chains listed below, sequenced in a study of blood T cell repertoires in COVID-19. Some clones are missing from TCRdb's copy, which holds only in-frame ones; the method was immunoSEQ multiplex PCR. This repertoire shows around 250,000 clones, about 90% found once; its top ten account for 4.1%. Sequencing was performed on PBMCs or T cells enriched from blood (not recorded which). Receptors originate from a woman in her twenties or thirties with acute COVID-19.

This chain connects TRBV27 to TRBJ2-5, with 7 nucleotides matching TRBD1. The CDR3 length is 13 residues. In germline, CDR1 is MNHEY, CDR2 SMNVEV (reference sequence). V shed 5 bases, J shed 5 bases, and the junction held 5 bases outside the gene matches. Here the CDR3 DNA reads TGTGCCAGCAGTATAACAGGGGTGGAGACCCAGTACTTC. This encodes CASSITGVETQYF.

The V and J genes are TRBV20-1 and TRBJ2-1; 7 nucleotides align to TRBD1. The length of the CDR3 is 13 residues. Germline CDR1 DFQATT, CDR2 SNEGSKA (reference sequence). With V trimmed by 3 bases and J by 6 bases, 5 bases remained unmatched. DNA for the CDR3: TGCAGTGCTAGTAGGGCAGGGGGCAATGAGCAGTTCTTC. Translated: CSASRAGGNEQFF.

This rearrangement joins TRBV27 to TRBJ2-7; possibly TRBD2 for D (6 bases). Germline V gives CDR1 MNHEY, CDR2 SMNVEV (reference sequence). The CDR3 contains 15 residues. Trimming cost V 3 bases and J 6 bases, with 18 bases left between them. The CDR3 sequence is CASSFGSPPLFEQYF. DNA of the CDR3: TGTGCCAGCAGTTTCGGGAGCCCCCCTCTTTTCGAGCAGTACTTC.

This clone was recorded once. The rearrangement links TRBV5-6 to TRBJ2-2; D is perhaps TRBD1 (5 bases). This CDR3 contains 16 residues. V shed 1 base and J shed 1 base, with 11 bases lying between them. Germline-derived CDR1 and CDR2 are SGHDT and YYEEEE. The DNA of the CDR3 is TGTGCCAGCAGCTTGAGGACACGGATGAACACCGGGGAGCTGTTTTTT. Protein sequence: CASSLRTRMNTGELFF.

The gene calls are TRBV6-6 and TRBJ2-1; 12 nucleotides agree with TRBD2. Trimming at V came to 5 bases and at J to 7 bases, leaving 12 bases not matched to a gene. Per germline, CDR1 MNHNY and CDR2 SVGAGI (reference sequence). This CDR3 has 17 residues. CDR3 nucleotide sequence: TGTGCCAGCAGTCACGGGCTAGCGGGAGGGCCGAATAATGAGCAGTTCTTC. Protein product: CASSHGLAGGPNNEQFF.

The chain links TRBV27 to TRBJ2-1; possibly TRBD1 for D (5 bases). The CDR3 length is 11 residues. V lost 4 bases to trimming and J lost 9 bases, with 7 bases between them. Germline-derived CDR1 and CDR2 are MNHEY and SMNVEV (reference sequence). This chain's CDR3 is CASSSTVEQFF. The CDR3 region has the DNA TGTGCCAGCAGTTCGACAGTTGAGCAGTTCTTC.

The V call is TRBV19, the J call TRBJ1-5; 11 bases match TRBD1. J was trimmed by 9 bases and V by 5 bases; bases with no gene match: 9. CDR1 is LNHDA, CDR2 SQIVND, per germline (reference sequence). CDR3 size: 15 residues. The CDR3 nucleotides are TGTGCCAGTAGTTTTGGGACAGGGGGGGATCGGCCCCAGCATTTT. As protein: CASSFGTGGDRPQHF.

The chain recombines TRBV10-2 with TRBJ2-7; D is uncertain. CDR3 length: 12 residues. CDR1 and CDR2 (germline): WSHSY, SAAADI. Between the trimmed V and J ends, which lost 3 bases and 6 bases, there was a span of 9 bases. The CDR3 loop reads CASSEGSSEQYF. The CDR3 DNA is TGCGCCAGCAGTGAAGGTAGCTCCGAGCAGTACTTC.

The chain has TRBV5-1 and TRBJ2-1, with 13 bases lining up with TRBD2. V trimming: 6 bases; J trimming: 8 bases; junction bases outside the gene matches: 8. The CDR3 is made up of 15 amino acids. Germline CDR1 and CDR2: SGHRS and YFSETQ. In DNA, the CDR3 is TGCGCCAGCAATTCCGGACTAGCGGGAGCGTATGAGCAGTTCTTC. This encodes CASNSGLAGAYEQFF. Complete variable domain (other parts from reference TRBV5-1 and TRBJ2-1): KAGVTQTPRYLIKTRGQQVTLSCSPISGHRSVSWYQQTPGQGLQFLFEYFSETQRNKGNFPGRFSGRQFSNSRSEMNVSTLELGDSALYLCASNSGLAGAYEQFFGPGTRLTVL.

This clone was counted a single time. This chain links TRBV7-9 with TRBJ1-4; 7 nucleotides line up with TRBD1. The V gene's germline CDR1 is SEHNR and CDR2 FQNEAQ (reference sequence). The length of the CDR3 is 14 residues. V lost 3 bases to trimming and J lost 10 bases; unmatched junction nucleotides: 8. CDR3 in DNA: TGTGCCAGCAGCTTGGGACAGACCGAGGGAAAACTGTTTTTT. Its protein is CASSLGQTEGKLFF.

The chain is built from TRBV4-1 and TRBJ1-2; 9 bases are shared with TRBD1. This CDR3 has 16 residues. The trim removed 1 base at V and 8 bases at J, leaving 11 bases unmatched. The germline V gene has CDR1 MGHRA and CDR2 YSYEKL. The CDR3 sequence is CASSQVLDRGDVGYTF. The CDR3 DNA sequence: TGCGCCAGCAGCCAAGTCTTGGACAGGGGAGATGTCGGCTACACCTTC.

The gene calls are TRBV5-6 and TRBJ2-7; TRBD1 matches 9 bases. The V and J ends lost 6 bases and 1 base, in that order; junction bases with no gene match: 5. The CDR3 loop spans 14 amino acids. Germline V CDR1 and CDR2: SGHDT, YYEEEE. CDR3 in DNA: TGTGCCAGCACCCTGGGACAGGGTTCCTACGAGCAGTACTTC. This encodes CASTLGQGSYEQYF. Using reference TRBV5-6 and TRBJ2-7 for the parts outside the CDR3, the full variable domain is DAGVTQSPTHLIKTRGQQVTLRCSPKSGHDTVSWYQQALGQGPQFIFQYYEEEERQRGNFPDRFSGHQFPNYSSELNVNALLLGDSALYLCASTLGQGSYEQYFGPGTRLTVT.

The sample holds a few counts of this clone. The V gene is TRBV25-1, the J gene TRBJ2-2, with 8 bases fitting TRBD1. There are 16 residues in the CDR3. V trimming: 3 bases; J trimming: 1 base; junction bases outside the gene matches: 4. The germline V gene encodes CDR1 MGHDK and CDR2 SYGVNS. The CDR3 is CASSDPGTGNTGELFF. CDR3 bases: TGTGCCAGCAGTGACCCCGGGACAGGGAACACCGGGGAGCTGTTTTTT.

The chain joins TRBV27 to TRBJ1-2; 9 bases agree with TRBD1. J was trimmed by 6 bases and V by 5 bases; bases with no gene match: 7. The CDR3 loop spans 14 amino acids. Germline CDR1 and CDR2: MNHEY and SMNVEV (reference sequence). For the CDR3, the DNA is TGTGCCAGCAGTCCCGGACAGGGGAGGCATGGCTACACCTTC. Protein: CASSPGQGRHGYTF.

V usage is TRBV11-2 and J usage is TRBJ2-7; 7 bases are shared with TRBD1. After removal of 5 bases from V and 2 bases from J, the junction contained 6 bases not matched to a gene. Germline V gene sequence: CDR1 SGHAT, CDR2 FQNNGV. CDR3 length: 14 residues. CDR3 nucleotides: TGTGCCAGCAGCCTAGGACAGGCCACCTACGAGCAGTACTTC. Translation: CASSLGQATYEQYF.

The chain links TRBV14 to TRBJ2-4; 12 bases line up with TRBD2. Germline lookup yields CDR1 SGHDN and CDR2 FVKESK. J gave up 1 base and V 1 base, and 5 bases lay outside the gene matches. The CDR3 has 18 amino acids. CDR3 amino acids: CASSQVPSGRVAKNIQYF. The CDR3 nucleotides are TGTGCCAGCAGCCAAGTGCCTAGCGGGAGGGTGGCCAAAAACATTCAGTACTTC.

Only one count was recorded for this clone. The rearrangement uses TRBV3-1 (or the pseudogene TRBV3-2) and TRBJ2-3; D remains ambiguous. The CDR3 loop spans 17 amino acids. Germline assignment: CDR1 LGHDT and CDR2 YNNKEL (reference sequence). Trimming took 2 bases from V and 4 from J, leaving 19 bases between them. The CDR3 spells CASSQSARFTPADTQYF. Here the CDR3 DNA reads TGTGCCAGCAGCCAAAGCGCCCGTTTCACACCGGCAGATACGCAGTATTTT.

The chain employs TRBV7-6 and TRBJ2-3; TRBD2 agrees at 14 bases. Germline lookup yields CDR1 SGHVS and CDR2 FNYEAQ. After removal of 7 bases from V and 0 bases from J, the junction contained 18 bases not matched to a gene. This CDR3 has 21 amino acids. CDR3 loop: CASTYLAQGLAGVGSTDTQYF. In DNA form, the CDR3 reads TGTGCCAGCACCTACCTAGCCCAGGGACTAGCGGGAGTTGGTAGCACAGATACGCAGTATTTT.

This chain joins TRBV7-5 and TRBJ1-3; the table gives TRBD1 as D, unverified against the DNA. TRBV7-5 is an annotated pseudogene. The CDR3 loop spans 18 amino acids. This CDR3 reads CVRSLKGAFLRSGNTIYF. CDR3 coding DNA: TGTGTCAGAAGCTTAAAAGGGGCCTTCCTTCGCTCTGGAAACACCATATATTTT.

The rearrangement joins TRBV18 to TRBJ2-1; 16 nucleotides match TRBD2. Germline CDR1 KGHSH, CDR2 LQKENI. The CDR3 extends over 21 amino acids. With V trimmed by 7 bases and J by 2 bases, 17 bases remained unmatched. CDR3 protein: CASWGLAGGPSFDSAYNEQFF. Here the CDR3 DNA reads TGTGCCAGCTGGGGACTAGCGGGAGGGCCCTCGTTTGATAGCGCCTACAATGAGCAGTTCTTC.

The chain is built from TRBV24-1 and TRBJ1-2; maybe TRBD1 (6 bases). This CDR3 is built from 13 residues. CDR1 is KGHDR, CDR2 SFDVKD, per germline. V shed 4 bases and J shed 7 bases, with 12 bases lying between them. The CDR3 sequence is CATSERGGSGYTF. CDR3 DNA sequence: TGTGCCACCAGTGAGAGGGGGGGGAGTGGCTACACCTTC.

The V gene is TRBV4-3, the J gene TRBJ2-2; 11 nucleotides line up with TRBD2. Germline CDR1 is LGHNA and CDR2 is YSLEER. With 0 bases clipped from V and 5 bases from J, the junction kept 2 bases outside the gene matches. The CDR3 sequence is 16 residues long. CDR3 residues: CASSQELAGVTGELFF. In DNA, the CDR3 is TGCGCCAGCAGCCAAGAACTAGCGGGAGTTACCGGGGAGCTGTTTTTT.

The gene calls are TRBV29-1 and TRBJ2-7; possible D gene TRBD2, 5 bases. The V gene lost 5 bases and the J gene lost 4 bases, with 18 bases spanning the gap. Germline-derived CDR1 and CDR2 are SQVTM and ANQGSEA. This CDR3 contains 14 residues. Written as DNA, the CDR3 is TGCAGCGTTTTTGATCCCGGGAACGGGTACGAGCAGTACTTC. Translation: CSVFDPGNGYEQYF.

The rearrangement links TRBV10-3 to TRBJ2-7; D might be TRBD1 (5 bases). The CDR3 covers 15 residues. V lost 5 bases to trimming and J lost 1 base, with 15 bases between them. Germline CDR1 and CDR2: ENHRY and SYGVKD. CDR3 bases: TGTGCCATCAGTCCACAGGCGGATATTTCCTACGAGCAGTACTTC. Translated: CAISPQADISYEQYF.

This clone was detected once. This CDR3 is CASRPGTGDNSPLHF. CDR3 in DNA: TGTGCCAGCAGACCCGGGACAGGGGACAATTCACCCCTCCACTTT. The chain uses TRBV16 and TRBJ1-6, with 10 nucleotides matching TRBD1. J was trimmed by 7 bases and V by 6 bases; bases with no gene match: 6. CDR3 length: 15 amino acids. The germline gives CDR1 KGHSY, CDR2 FQNENV.

The chain joins TRBV5-1 to TRBJ2-7; TRBD1 might be the D (5 bases). The V gene's germline CDR1 is SGHRS and CDR2 YFSETQ. This CDR3 is 13 amino acids long. Trimming shortened V by 4 bases and J by 0 bases, and 8 bases separated the two germline ends. The CDR3 DNA reads TGCGCCAGCAGCAAGGACAACTCCTACGAGCAGTACTTC. The encoded protein is CASSKDNSYEQYF.